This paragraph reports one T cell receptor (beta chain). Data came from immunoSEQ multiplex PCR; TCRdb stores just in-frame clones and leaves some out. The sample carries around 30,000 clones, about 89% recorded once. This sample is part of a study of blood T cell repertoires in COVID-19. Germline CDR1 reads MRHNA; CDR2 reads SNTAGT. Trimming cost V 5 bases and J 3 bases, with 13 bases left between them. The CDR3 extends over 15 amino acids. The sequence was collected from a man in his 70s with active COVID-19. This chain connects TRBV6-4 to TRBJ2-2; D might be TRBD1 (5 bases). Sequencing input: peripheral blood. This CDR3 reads CASSPTLGDTGELFF. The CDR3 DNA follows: TGTGCCAGCAGTCCTACATTAGGGGACACCGGGGAGCTGTTTTTT.